Presented here are 14 T cell receptor beta chains from one specimen sequenced in a study of blood T cell repertoires in COVID-19. The data were produced by immunoSEQ multiplex PCR, yet TCRdb's version contains in-frame clones alone and is incomplete. The sample shows around 190,000 clones, about 83% of them seen only once. Sequencing used PBMCs or T cells enriched from blood (not recorded which). The receptors were sampled from a man aged 40-55 years with acute COVID-19.

The chain combines TRBV28 with TRBJ2-7; D may be TRBD1 (5 bases). This CDR3 is 17 amino acids long. The V and J ends lost 3 bases and 0 bases respectively, with 18 bases between them. From germline, CDR1 is MDHEN and CDR2 SYDVKM. The DNA for the CDR3 is TGTGCCAGCAGTTTCTTCCCCCGACAGAAGAGCTCCTACGAGCAGTACTTC. It translates to CASSFFPRQKSSYEQYF.

The chain combines TRBV5-4 with TRBJ1-2; 8 bases match TRBD1. The CDR3 contains 14 residues. Germline V gene data show CDR1 as SGHNT and CDR2 as YYREEE (reference sequence). The junction had 7 bases not matched to a gene; V was cut back by 4 bases and J by 5 bases. The CDR3 sequence is CASSTQGQEYGYTF. CDR3 bases: TGTGCCAGCAGCACCCAGGGACAGGAATATGGCTACACCTTC.

The V call is TRBV2, the J call TRBJ1-1, with 10 bases aligning to TRBD1. This CDR3 is 13 amino acids long. Trimming took 5 bases from V and 11 from J; bases not matched to a gene: 8. Germline lookup yields CDR1 SNHLY and CDR2 FYNNEI. CDR3 loop: CASSSGTGAGAFF. DNA of the CDR3: TGTGCCAGCAGTTCCGGGACAGGGGCTGGGGCTTTCTTT. Supplemented by reference TRBV2 and TRBJ1-1, the full variable domain reads EPEVTQTPSHQVTQMGQEVILRCVPISNHLYFYWYRQILGQKVEFLVSFYNNEISEKSEIFDDQFSVERPDGSNFTLKIRSTKLEDSAMYFCASSSGTGAGAFFGQGTRLTVV.

The chain links TRBV5-1 to TRBJ1-1; D is uncertain. The germline V and J ends were trimmed by 1 base and 3 bases, with 7 bases remaining between them. CDR3 length: 13 amino acids. Germline CDR1 reads SGHRS; CDR2 reads YFSETQ. The CDR3 nucleotides are TGCGCCAGCAGCTTGTTGGCGGACACTGAAGCTTTCTTT. Translated, it gives CASSLLADTEAFF.

The chain employs TRBV11-1 and TRBJ2-4; 7 positions agree with TRBD1. Germline V CDR1 and CDR2: SGHAT, FQDESV (reference sequence). The CDR3 totals 14 residues. V was clipped by 11 bases and J by 0 bases; unmatched bases: 7. The CDR3 bases are TGTGCCTCCTCGGGACAGCTAGCCAAAAACATTCAGTACTTC. Amino acids: CASSGQLAKNIQYF.

The chain has TRBV9 and TRBJ2-7; the D gene is possibly TRBD1 (5 bases). Per the germline V gene, CDR1 is SGDLS and CDR2 is YYNGEE. Trimming shortened V by 3 bases and J by 5 bases, and 12 bases separated the two germline ends. This CDR3 is built from 13 residues. CDR3 in DNA: TGTGCCAGCAGCGCCGCCCCCAGGGACGAGCAGTACTTC. This encodes CASSAAPRDEQYF. The full variable domain, rest sourced from reference TRBV9 and TRBJ2-7, is DSGVTQTPKHLITATGQRVTLRCSPRSGDLSVYWYQQSLDQGLQFLIQYYNGEERAKGNILERFSAQQFPDLHSELNLSSLELGDSALYFCASSAAPRDEQYFGPGTRLTVT.

This clone was detected once. This chain connects TRBV6-1 to TRBJ2-3, with TRBD2 identical over 8 bases. The CDR3 is 17 amino acids. The junction had 12 bases not matched to a gene; V was cut back by 3 bases and J by 4 bases. Germline V gives CDR1 MNHNS, CDR2 SASEGT. CDR3 sequence reads: CASSDVRGGRTPDTQYF. The CDR3 nucleotides are TGTGCCAGCAGTGACGTTAGAGGCGGGAGGACCCCAGATACGCAGTATTTT.

The J gene is TRBJ1-3, the V gene TRBV5-3; D not certain. TRBV5-3 falls under the ORF class, with uncertain function. Trimming stripped 2 bases from V and 0 bases from J, with 15 bases between. This CDR3 region has 17 residues. The CDR3 DNA is TGTGCCAGAAGCTTCATACCCCCCGAAGCCTCTGGAAACACCATATATTTT. This translates into CARSFIPPEASGNTIYF.

The J gene is TRBJ2-5, the V gene TRBV3-1 (or the pseudogene TRBV3-2); 13 bases match TRBD2. The CDR3 sequence is 16 residues long. V was clipped by 2 bases and J by 2 bases; unmatched bases: 2. Germline CDR1 reads LGHDT; CDR2 reads YNNKEL (reference sequence). CDR3 sequence (DNA): TGTGCCAGCAGCCAAAGGACTAGCGGGGGTCAAGAGACCCAGTACTTC. Translated: CASSQRTSGGQETQYF.

The chain uses TRBV6-1 and TRBJ2-1, with a tentative D call TRBD2 (6 bases). The CDR3 spans 14 residues. In germline, CDR1 is MNHNS, CDR2 SASEGT. Trimming pared 3 bases from V and 8 bases from J, leaving 14 bases between. CDR3 nucleotides: TGTGCCAGCAGTGATGTCGGCGGGATCGATGAGCAGTTCTTC. It codes for CASSDVGGIDEQFF.

This chain joins TRBV28 and TRBJ2-3; 12 positions agree with TRBD2. Germline V CDR1 and CDR2: MDHEN, SYDVKM. Trimming cost V 6 bases and J 5 bases; bases outside gene matches: 6. This CDR3 spans 15 amino acids. CDR3 sequence (DNA): TGTGCCAGCAGCCGGACTAGCGGGAATAGAGATACGCAGTATTTT. Amino acids: CASSRTSGNRDTQYF.

This chain links TRBV7-2 with TRBJ1-5, with a tentative D call TRBD1 (6 bases). The CDR3 loop spans 15 amino acids. Looked up from germline, CDR1 is SGHTA and CDR2 is FQGNSA. Trimming cost V 1 base and J 2 bases, with 9 bases left between them. CDR3 loop: CASSLGGLGNQPQHF. As DNA, the CDR3 is TGTGCCAGCAGCTTAGGGGGGCTTGGCAATCAGCCCCAGCATTTT.

The chain couples TRBV7-2 to TRBJ1-6; the match to TRBD1 covers 7 bases. Germline V gene lookup returns CDR1 SGHTA and CDR2 FQGNSA. V lost 4 bases and J lost 8; bases outside the gene matches: 5. The CDR3 covers 14 residues. CDR3 in DNA: TGTGCCAGCAGCTCAAGACAGGGTGATTCACCCCTCCACTTT. The encoded protein is CASSSRQGDSPLHF. Using reference TRBV7-2 and TRBJ1-6 for the parts outside the CDR3, the full variable domain is GAGVSQSPSNKVTEKGKDVELRCDPISGHTALYWYRQSLGQGLEFLIYFQGNSAPDKSGLPSDRFSAERTGGSVSTLTIQRTQQEDSAVYLCASSSRQGDSPLHFGNGTRLTVT.

The V and J genes are TRBV28 and TRBJ1-3, with D unresolved. Deletions cut 6 bases from V and 0 bases from J, with 12 bases between. The V gene's germline CDR1 is MDHEN and CDR2 SYDVKM. This CDR3 spans 15 amino acids. CDR3 region: CASRSTPSSGNTIYF. The CDR3 region has the DNA TGTGCCAGCAGATCGACGCCTAGCTCTGGAAACACCATATATTTT.